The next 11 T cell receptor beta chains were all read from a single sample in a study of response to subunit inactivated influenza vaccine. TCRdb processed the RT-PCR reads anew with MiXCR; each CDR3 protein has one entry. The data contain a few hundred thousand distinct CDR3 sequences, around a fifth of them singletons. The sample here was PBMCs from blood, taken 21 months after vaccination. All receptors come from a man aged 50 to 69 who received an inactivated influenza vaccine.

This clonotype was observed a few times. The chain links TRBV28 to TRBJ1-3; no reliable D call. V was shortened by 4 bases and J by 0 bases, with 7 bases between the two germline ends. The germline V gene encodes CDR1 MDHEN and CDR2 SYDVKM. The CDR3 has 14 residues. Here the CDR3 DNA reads TGTGCCAGCAGTTCCCCCAACTCTGGAAACACCATATATTTT. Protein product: CASSSPNSGNTIYF.

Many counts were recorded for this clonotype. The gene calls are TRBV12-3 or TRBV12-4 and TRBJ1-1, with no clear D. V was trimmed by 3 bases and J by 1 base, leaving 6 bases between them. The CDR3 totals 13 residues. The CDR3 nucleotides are TGTGCCAGCAGTTTGATGAGGAACACTGAAGCTTTCTTT. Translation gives CASSLMRNTEAFF.

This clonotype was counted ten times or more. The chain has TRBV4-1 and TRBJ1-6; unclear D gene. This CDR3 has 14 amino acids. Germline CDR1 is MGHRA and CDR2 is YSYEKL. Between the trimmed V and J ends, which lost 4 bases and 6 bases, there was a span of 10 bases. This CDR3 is CASSLWTINSPLHF. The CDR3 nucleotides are TGCGCCAGCAGCCTGTGGACCATTAATTCACCCCTCCACTTT.

The CDR3 here is CASSQEGQAADTQYF. For the CDR3, the DNA is TGTGCCAGCAGCCAAGAAGGACAGGCCGCAGATACGCAGTATTTT. The chain combines TRBV4-2 with TRBJ2-3, with 7 bases identical to TRBD1. CDR3 length: 15 amino acids. The junction had 4 bases not matched to a gene; V was cut back by 0 bases and J by 4 bases. CDR1 LGHNA and CDR2 YNFKEQ come from the germline V gene.

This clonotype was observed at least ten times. The CDR3 DNA is TGTGCCGGCGGTGGGCAGCTCTCTGGAAACACCATATATTTT. Its protein is CAGGGQLSGNTIYF. V gene TRBV10-3 combines with J gene TRBJ1-3, with D unclear. CDR1 and CDR2 (germline): ENHRY, SYGVKD. Trimming cost V 11 bases and J 0 bases, with 14 bases left between them. The CDR3 runs to 14 residues.

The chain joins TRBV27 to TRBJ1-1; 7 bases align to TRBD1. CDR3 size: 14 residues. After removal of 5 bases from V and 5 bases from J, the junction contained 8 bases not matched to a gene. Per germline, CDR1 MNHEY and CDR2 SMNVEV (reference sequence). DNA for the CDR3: TGTGCCAGCAGTACCGGACAGGTGGGAACTGAAGCTTTCTTT. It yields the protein CASSTGQVGTEAFF.

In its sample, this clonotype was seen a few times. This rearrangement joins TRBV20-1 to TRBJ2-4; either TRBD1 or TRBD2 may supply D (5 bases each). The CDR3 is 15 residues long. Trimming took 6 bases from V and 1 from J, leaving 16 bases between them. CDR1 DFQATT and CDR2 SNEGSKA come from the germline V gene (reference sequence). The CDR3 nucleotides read TGCAGTGCCCGATCGGCAGGGAGTGCCAAAAACATTCAGTACTTC. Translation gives CSARSAGSAKNIQYF.

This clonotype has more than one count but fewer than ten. The CDR3 spells CASSTRTGTLTGNTIYF. In DNA form, the CDR3 reads TGTGCCAGCAGCACCCGGACGGGTACCCTTACGGGAAACACCATATATTTT. This sequence joins TRBV7-8 and TRBJ1-3, with D unclear. V was trimmed by 5 bases and J by 4 bases, leaving 21 bases between them. CDR3 length: 17 amino acids. Germline V gene lookup returns CDR1 SGHVS and CDR2 FQNEAQ.

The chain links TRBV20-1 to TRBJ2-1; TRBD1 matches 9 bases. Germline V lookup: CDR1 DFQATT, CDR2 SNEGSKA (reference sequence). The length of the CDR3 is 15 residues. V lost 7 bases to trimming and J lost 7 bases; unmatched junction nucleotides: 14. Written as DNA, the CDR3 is TGCAGTGTTCATAAACCGGGACAGGGTACGAATGAGCAGTTCTTC. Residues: CSVHKPGQGTNEQFF.

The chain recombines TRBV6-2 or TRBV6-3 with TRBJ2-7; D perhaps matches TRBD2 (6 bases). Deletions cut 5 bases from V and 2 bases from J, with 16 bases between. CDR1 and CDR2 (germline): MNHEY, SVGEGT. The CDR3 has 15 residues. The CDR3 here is CASSPSGLLTYEQYF. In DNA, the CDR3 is TGTGCCAGCAGTCCCTCGGGACTCCTAACCTACGAGCAGTACTTC.

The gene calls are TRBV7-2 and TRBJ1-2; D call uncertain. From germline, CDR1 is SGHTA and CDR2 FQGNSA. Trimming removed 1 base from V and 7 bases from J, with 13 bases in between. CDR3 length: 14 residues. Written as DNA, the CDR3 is TGTGCCAGCAGCTTAGGGGTCAATCGGTTTGGCTACACCTTC. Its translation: CASSLGVNRFGYTF.